The 3 T cell receptor beta chains below were found in one sample sequenced in a study of T-cell memory formation after mild COVID-19 (dated by TCRdb to about 2021). Receptor libraries were prepared by 5' RACE. The run used an Illumina NovaSeq 6000. TCRdb reprocessed the public reads (quality trimming at Q25 with fastp, clone calling with MiXCR) and kept in-frame beta chains. Under each unique CDR3 protein, matching rows form one entry showing the most common genes and DNA. Recorded for this sample are more than 120,000 distinct CDR3 sequences; approximately 5.7% of them occurred a single time. In total, the top ten clones hold 2% to 2.5% of the sample. Material for sequencing was PBMCs or a T cell subset sorted from them (not recorded which). The receptor set was obtained from an adult woman who had mild COVID-19 (a few samples of this study predate the infection). The sample titles of this study are shuffled in the database, so cell type and time point are left out; the donor was told from shared clones.

This clonotype occurred many times. The V and J genes are TRBV24-1 and TRBJ2-1; 8 nucleotides line up with TRBD2. Germline trimming cut 3 bases from V and 10 bases from J; bases unmatched to any gene: 7. From germline, CDR1 is KGHDR and CDR2 SFDVKD. The CDR3 spans 14 residues. In DNA form, the CDR3 reads TGTGCCACCAGTGATACCGGGAGGGCCAAGGAGCAGTTCTTC. Translated, it gives CATSDTGRAKEQFF.

This clonotype has ten or more counts. For the CDR3, the DNA is TGTGCCAGCAGTTACCGCGGGACAGGGGACTACAGCTCCTACAATGAGCAGTTCTTC. Translating gives CASSYRGTGDYSSYNEQFF. The chain couples TRBV6-5 to TRBJ2-1; 10 nucleotides match TRBD1. After removal of 2 bases from V and 0 bases from J, the junction contained 10 bases not matched to a gene. Germline V gene lookup returns CDR1 MNHEY and CDR2 SVGAGI. CDR3 length: 19 amino acids.

This clonotype was recorded at least ten times. The V gene is TRBV7-7, the J gene TRBJ2-3; the D gene is possibly TRBD2 (5 bases). The CDR3 extends over 17 amino acids. The germline V gene encodes CDR1 SSHAT and CDR2 FNYEAQ (reference sequence). V lost 5 bases and J lost 4, with 22 bases in between. The CDR3 sequence is CASSEAPLGPLSDTQYF. In nucleotides, the CDR3 is TGTGCCAGCAGCGAGGCGCCACTAGGACCACTTTCAGATACGCAGTATTTT.